Listed below are T cell receptor beta chains from one sample, sequenced in a study of blood T cell repertoires in COVID-19. TCRdb's table, derived via immunoSEQ multiplex PCR, lists solely in-frame clones and lacks some. The sample lists about 180,000 clones; about 90% were seen once. The sample taken for sequencing was PBMCs or T cells enriched from blood (not recorded which). These receptors were taken from a woman younger than 30 who had recovered from COVID-19. Each CDR3 is given with its conserved first and last residue. Each record gives: J gene, D gene, clone size, V gene, CDR3 DNA, CDR3 protein. The D gene is left open where the match is weak. Not all rows give a size; the values are once, few, many and, for expanded clones, a class.

TRBJ1-1 | TRBD1 | few | TRBV25-1 | TGTGCCAGCAGTGAATTGGGACAGGGGAACACTGAAGCTTTCTTT | CASSELGQGNTEAFF
TRBJ1-5 | TRBD1 | NA | TRBV28 | TGTGCCAGCAGTTTCAGGGACAGCCTGCGACATCAGCCCCAGCATTTT | CASSFRDSLRHQPQHF
TRBJ1-1 | NA | NA | TRBV21-1 | TGTGCCAGCAGCAAAAGGACAGGGGACACTGAAGCTTTCTTT | CASSKRTGDTEAFF
TRBJ1-1 | TRBD1 | NA | TRBV11-3 | TGTGCCAGCAGCATGACAGGGCCTTCCACTGAAGCTTTCTTT | CASSMTGPSTEAFF
TRBJ2-1 | NA | NA | TRBV2 | TGTGCCAGCAGGCAAACCGGTCTAGCGCAGTACAATGAGCAGTTCTTC | CASRQTGLAQYNEQFF
TRBJ2-2 | TRBD2 | once | TRBV2 | TGTGCCAGCAGTGAGGGCGGGAGGGCCCCCGGGGAGCTGTTTTTT | CASSEGGRAPGELFF
TRBJ2-7 | TRBD2 | NA | TRBV3-1/TRBV3-2 | TGTGCCAGCAGCCAAGGGCCGGGGGGGCCTTACGAGCAGTACTTC | CASSQGPGGPYEQYF
TRBJ1-1 | NA | NA | TRBV13 | TGTGCCAGCAGCCCCCGAGGGGGAACGGAAGCTTTCTTT | CASSPRGGTEAFF
TRBJ2-1 | TRBD1 | NA | TRBV30 | TGTGCCGTAGGAACACAGGGGAGAAGTGATGAGCAGTTCTTC | CAVGTQGRSDEQFF
TRBJ2-1 | NA | NA | TRBV14 | TGTGCCAGCAGCTTAGAGGGTAGGGACAATGAGCAGTTCTTC | CASSLEGRDNEQFF
TRBJ1-3 | TRBD1 | NA | TRBV7-9 | TGTGCCAGCAGCTACCACCAGGGGGTCACTGGAAACACCATATATTTT | CASSYHQGVTGNTIYF
TRBJ2-5 | NA | NA | TRBV6-2/TRBV6-3 | TGTGCCAGCAGTTATAATCTGCAAGAGACCCAGTACTTC | CASSYNLQETQYF
TRBJ1-2 | NA | NA | TRBV10-3 | TGTGCCATCAGTGACCACAACAGCCTAACAAACTATGGCTACACCTTC | CAISDHNSLTNYGYTF
TRBJ2-1 | TRBD2 | NA | TRBV28 | TGTGCCAGCAGTTTCAGCGGGAGGGGTGAGCAGTTCTTC | CASSFSGRGEQFF
TRBJ1-5 | TRBD1 | NA | TRBV7-8 | TGTGCCAGCAGCCCAGGGACAGTCGGTCAGCCCCAGCATTTT | CASSPGTVGQPQHF
TRBJ1-2 | NA | NA | TRBV5-6 | TGTGCCAGCAGCAGAACAGGTATTGATGGCTACACCTTC | CASSRTGIDGYTF
TRBJ1-5 | TRBD1 | few | TRBV27 | TGTGCCAGCAGTTCCATACGGGACAGGGGACTTATGGCCCAGCATTTT | CASSSIRDRGLMAQHF
TRBJ2-1 | TRBD1 | NA | TRBV9 | TGTGCCAGCAGCGTATCCAGCAAGGGGGCCCGAAATGAGCAGTTCTTC | CASSVSSKGARNEQFF
TRBJ1-1 | TRBD1 | NA | TRBV2 | TGTGCCGCGGGGACAGTTAAGGGGTCTGAAGCTTTCTTT | CAAGTVKGSEAFF
TRBJ2-7 | TRBD1 | NA | TRBV5-6 | TGTGCCAGCAGCCCCGCGGGACAGGGATACGAGCAGTACTTC | CASSPAGQGYEQYF
TRBJ2-5 | TRBD1 | NA | TRBV5-4 | TGTGCCAGCAGCCCGACAGGGTATCTCGAGGAGACCCAGTACTTC | CASSPTGYLEETQYF
TRBJ1-5 | NA | NA | TRBV30 | TGTGCCTGGAGTGCGCCAGGGAGCAATCAGCCCCAGCATTTT | CAWSAPGSNQPQHF
TRBJ2-2 | TRBD2 | NA | TRBV11-2 | TGTGCCAGCAGCTCGGTAGCGGGGGGGTCCGGGGAGCTGTTTTTT | CASSSVAGGSGELFF
TRBJ1-1 | NA | NA | TRBV14 | TGTGCCAGCAGCCAAGATTGGACAGTTTCCTACACTGAAGCTTTCTTT | CASSQDWTVSYTEAFF
TRBJ2-7 | NA | NA | TRBV24-1 | TGTGCCACCAGTGACCCGGGTTTCTACGAGCAGTACTTC | CATSDPGFYEQYF
TRBJ1-1 | NA | NA | TRBV19 | TGTGCCAGTACCTTCGCGGCAGAAGACACTGAAGCTTTCTTT | CASTFAAEDTEAFF
TRBJ1-4 | NA | NA | TRBV28 | TGTGCCAGCAGACAGAATAATGAAAAACTGTTTTTT | CASRQNNEKLFF
TRBJ1-1 | TRBD1 | NA | TRBV7-9 | TGTGCCAGCAACCCCTCGAGGACAGGGGACACTGAAGCTTTCTTT | CASNPSRTGDTEAFF
TRBJ1-1 | NA | few | TRBV5-8 | TGTGCCAGCAGCTTGAACAGCAATAAGAACACTGAAGCTTTCTTT | CASSLNSNKNTEAFF
TRBJ1-3 | NA | NA | TRBV7-6 | TGTGCCAGCAAGCCAGGGCACTCTGGAAACACCATATATTTT | CASKPGHSGNTIYF
TRBJ1-6 | NA | NA | TRBV5-4 | TGTGCCAGCAGCCGCATGGGGGGCTCCTATAATTCACCCCTCCACTTT | CASSRMGGSYNSPLHF
TRBJ1-4 | TRBD1 | NA | TRBV29-1 | TGCAGCGAAATGTCATGGGACAGAGATAATGAAAAACTGTTTTTT | CSEMSWDRDNEKLFF
TRBJ1-5 | NA | NA | TRBV4-2 | TGTGCCAGCAGCCAAGATCTCTCGGGACTATCTATTAGCAATCAGCCCCAGCATTTT | CASSQDLSGLSISNQPQHF
TRBJ1-3 | NA | NA | TRBV30 | TGTGCCTGGAGTGTACCTAGACTTTCTGGAAACACCATATATTTT | CAWSVPRLSGNTIYF
TRBJ1-6 | TRBD1 | once | TRBV3-1/TRBV3-2 | TGTGCCAGCAGCCAAGGTACAGGGGGTAATTCACCCCTCCACTTT | CASSQGTGGNSPLHF
TRBJ1-1 | NA | NA | TRBV4-1 | TGCGCCAGCAGCCCCGGGGGGGCGGGGCTCAACACTGAAGCTTTCTTT | CASSPGGAGLNTEAFF
TRBJ1-1 | TRBD1 | NA | TRBV18 | TGTGCCAGCTCACCAACAATGATTGGGGACAGGGTTATGAACACTGAAGCTTTCTTT | CASSPTMIGDRVMNTEAFF
TRBJ1-1 | NA | NA | TRBV28 | TGTGCCAGCAGTTATCCGGACAGATACACTGAAGCTTTCTTT | CASSYPDRYTEAFF
TRBJ2-1 | NA | NA | TRBV6-5 | TGTGCCAGCAGCCCCAACACATACAATGAGCAGTTCTTC | CASSPNTYNEQFF
TRBJ2-3 | TRBD1 | NA | TRBV30 | TGTGCCTGGACTTGGGGGACAGGGGGCACAGATACGCAGTATTTT | CAWTWGTGGTDTQYF